This T cell receptor (beta chain) was observed in a study of cytomegalovirus exposure and HLA in healthy donors. Study-wide results and limits: A list of roughly 180 TCR beta chains associated with cytomegalovirus was given.

In regard to this clone: Its antigen is still unknown.

Produced via immunoSEQ multiplex PCR; TCRdb's table is partial and in-frame only. The sample carries over 150,000 clones, about nine tenths recorded once. The V gene lost 7 bases and the J gene lost 5 bases, with 17 bases spanning the gap. The CDR3 is 14 amino acids. Germline-derived CDR1 and CDR2 are SGHVS and FQNEAQ. Material: PBMCs. The chain employs TRBV7-8 and TRBJ1-1; D is undetermined. The TCR sequence derives from a woman in her 30s in good health and CMV-seronegative. The CDR3 region has the DNA TGTGCCAGCACCCCTCCGGGAATGTTGACTGAAGCTTTCTTT. Residues: CASTPPGMLTEAFF.